Listed here are 5 T cell receptor beta chains from one sample, sequenced in a study of cytomegalovirus exposure and HLA in healthy donors. The study ran its PCR with 60 Vbeta and 13 Jbeta primers. Some clones are missing from TCRdb's copy, which holds only in-frame ones; the method was immunoSEQ multiplex PCR. This table has around 130,000 clones, about four fifths appearing once. The sample taken for sequencing was PBMCs. The receptors were sampled from a male donor in good health and CMV-seropositive.

This clone turned up a few times. The genes are TRBV7-3 and TRBJ2-3; D remains ambiguous. CDR3 length equals 14 residues. With 4 bases removed from V and 0 bases from J, the gap between germline ends came to 8 bases. Looked up from germline, CDR1 is SGHTA and CDR2 is FQGTGA. The CDR3: CASSSIASTDTQYF. CDR3 bases: TGTGCCAGCAGCTCCATAGCAAGCACAGATACGCAGTATTTT.

The gene calls are TRBV28 and TRBJ2-3; perhaps TRBD2 as D (6 bases). Germline CDR1 reads MDHEN; CDR2 reads SYDVKM. The V gene lost 3 bases and the J gene lost 8 bases, with 12 bases spanning the gap. This CDR3 region has 13 residues. The CDR3 DNA reads as TGTGCCAGCAGTTTTTCCCGGGAGTCTACGCAGTATTTT. Its translation is CASSFSRESTQYF. Variable domain in full (rest from reference TRBV28 and TRBJ2-3): DVKVTQSSRYLVKRTGEKVFLECVQDMDHENMFWYRQDPGLGLRLIYFSYDVKMKEKGDIPEGYSVSREKKERFSLILESASTNQTSMYLCASSFSRESTQYFGPGTRLTVL.

The chain carries TRBV2 and TRBJ2-7, with D perhaps TRBD2 (6 bases). The CDR3 runs to 11 residues. Germline V lookup: CDR1 SNHLY, CDR2 FYNNEI. V shed 10 bases and J shed 5 bases, with 12 bases lying between them. CDR3 sequence: CAITTSNEQYF. The DNA of the CDR3 is TGTGCCATTACAACTAGCAACGAGCAGTACTTC.

CDR3 residues: CASSLPRDSGIGEQFF. The CDR3 DNA follows: TGCGCCAGCAGCTTGCCCCGGGATAGCGGGATCGGTGAGCAGTTCTTC. The chain combines TRBV5-1 with TRBJ2-1; TRBD2 aligns across 8 bases. V shed 1 base and J 9 bases; nucleotides not matched to a gene: 12. The CDR3 spans 16 residues. Per germline, CDR1 SGHRS and CDR2 YFSETQ.

Concerning this clone itself: The junction does not match germline at one end; this may be a read error. V gene TRBV11-2 combines with J gene TRBJ2-7; the match to TRBD1 covers 8 bases. CDR3 length equals 11 residues. The germline V gene encodes CDR1 SGHAT and CDR2 FQNNGV. The CDR3: CASSFGQGFAF. The CDR3 region has the DNA TGTGCCAGCAGCTTCGGACAGGGCTTTGCCTTC.